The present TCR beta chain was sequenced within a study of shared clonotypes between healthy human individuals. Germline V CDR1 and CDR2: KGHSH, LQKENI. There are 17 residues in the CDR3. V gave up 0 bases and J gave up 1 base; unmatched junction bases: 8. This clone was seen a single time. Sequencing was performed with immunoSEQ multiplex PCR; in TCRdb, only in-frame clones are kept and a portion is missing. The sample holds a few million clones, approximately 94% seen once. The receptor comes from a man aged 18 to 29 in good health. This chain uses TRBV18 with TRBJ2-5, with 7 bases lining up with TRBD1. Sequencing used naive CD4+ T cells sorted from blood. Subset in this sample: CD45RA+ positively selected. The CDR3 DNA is TGTGCCAGCTCACCACCGGGGATAGCAGGGGGCCAAGAGACCCAGTACTTC. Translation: CASSPPGIAGGQETQYF.